These 9 T cell receptor beta chains were all obtained from the same sample, sequenced in a study of T cell repertoires in cytomegalovirus infection. Using its own MiXCR run on the reads, TCRdb lists one record per CDR3 protein. Of around 530,000 distinct CDR3 sequences detected, about a quarter appear once; the ten largest clones hold around 13%. Input material: PBMCs. The receptor source for this set is a human donor in good health (CMV status not recorded). Some clones in this sample may be carry-over from other donors' samples.

This chain connects TRBV7-2 to TRBJ1-2, with a possible D match to TRBD1 (5 bases). Germline V lookup: CDR1 SGHTA, CDR2 FQGNSA. V lost 7 bases and J lost 4, with 16 bases in between. CDR3 size: 14 residues. The CDR3 bases are TGTGCCAGCACTCTGTGGGGGGGAGGCTATGGCTACACCTTC. Its translation: CASTLWGGGYGYTF.

A remark on this clonotype: A read error may account for a junction end that differs from germline. The chain couples TRBV7-6 to TRBJ2-5; D not certain. This CDR3 is 15 amino acids long. The germline V gene has CDR1 SGHVS and CDR2 FNYEAQ. The CDR3 DNA reads as TGTGCTAGCAGCTTCCGAACAGCCTTCCAAGAGACCCAGTACTTC. Its translation is CASSFRTAFQETQYF. Based on the CDR3 plus reference TRBV7-6 and TRBJ2-5, the full variable domain is GAGVSQSPRYKVTKRGQDVALRCDPISGHVSLYWYRQALGQGPEFLTYFNYEAQQDKSGLPNDRFSAERPEGSISTLTIQRTEQRDSAMYRCASSFRTAFQETQYFGPGTRLLVL.

This clonotype appeared a few times. The chain joins TRBV20-1 to TRBJ2-7, with TRBD2 identical over 13 bases. CDR3 size: 16 residues. Germline assignment: CDR1 DFQATT and CDR2 SNEGSKA (reference sequence). V shed 3 bases and J 3 bases; nucleotides not matched to a gene: 8. The CDR3 coding sequence is TGCAGTGCTAGTAGGACTAGCGGGAGATTGGGCTACGAGCAGTACTTC. It encodes CSASRTSGRLGYEQYF.

This clonotype has only a few counts. The rearrangement links TRBV30 to TRBJ1-1, with 11 positions matching TRBD1. The CDR3 consists of 13 residues. J was trimmed by 7 bases and V by 6 bases; bases with no gene match: 7. CDR1 and CDR2 (germline): GTSNPN, SVGIG (reference sequence). The CDR3 DNA follows: TGTGCCTGCGGGACAGGGGGATCGCGTGAAGCTTTCTTT. It translates to CACGTGGSREAFF.

The rearrangement uses TRBV19 and TRBJ2-1, with D perhaps assigned TRBD1 or TRBD2 (5 bases each). This CDR3 contains 17 residues. V lost 2 bases and J 1 base, leaving 15 bases between the germline ends. Germline CDR1 LNHDA, CDR2 SQIVND (reference sequence). The CDR3 spells CASSINPGPTSYNEQFF. The DNA of the CDR3 is TGTGCCAGTAGTATAAATCCGGGACCTACGTCCTACAATGAGCAGTTCTTC.

The V gene is TRBV18, the J gene TRBJ2-1, with 7 bases lining up with TRBD2. Per germline, CDR1 KGHSH and CDR2 LQKENI. This CDR3 has 18 amino acids. J was trimmed by 0 bases and V by 0 bases; bases with no gene match: 8. The CDR3 sequence: CASSPPAPSGLSYNEQFF. The DNA of the CDR3 is TGTGCCAGCTCACCACCGGCCCCTAGCGGACTCTCCTACAATGAGCAGTTCTTC.

This clonotype appeared a few times. CDR3 sequence: CATSDRTGGADIQYF. The CDR3 nucleotides read TGTGCCACCAGTGATCGGACAGGGGGCGCCGACATTCAGTACTTC. V usage is TRBV24-1 and J usage is TRBJ2-4; TRBD1 matches at 11 bases. The junction had 5 bases not matched to a gene; V was cut back by 3 bases and J by 8 bases. In germline, CDR1 is KGHDR, CDR2 SFDVKD. The CDR3 loop spans 15 amino acids.

The chain employs TRBV5-6 and TRBJ2-1; possible D gene TRBD2, 6 bases. The CDR3 loop spans 15 amino acids. V lost 2 bases and J lost 2, with 11 bases in between. In germline, CDR1 is SGHDT, CDR2 YYEEEE. The CDR3 protein is CASSFSGPTYNEQFF. The CDR3 bases are TGTGCCAGCAGCTTCAGCGGGCCAACCTACAATGAGCAGTTCTTC.

This clonotype was recorded many times. V and J are TRBV6-5 and TRBJ2-2; TRBD2 matches at 7 bases. The CDR3 consists of 17 residues. Germline CDR1 MNHEY, CDR2 SVGAGI. The V and J ends lost 0 bases and 5 bases, in that order; junction bases with no gene match: 9. CDR3 sequence: CASSYSVGGSETGELFF. The CDR3 DNA sequence: TGTGCCAGCAGTTACTCTGTGGGGGGGTCGGAAACCGGGGAGCTGTTTTTT.